This T cell receptor beta chain was sequenced in a study of blood T cell repertoires in COVID-19. Across the whole study: PBMCs, B-cell-depleted T cells, or T cells were the source of the cDNA or gDNA that made up the material.

Germline loops: CDR1 SGHTA, CDR2 FQGNSA. CDR3 length equals 17 residues. J was trimmed by 3 bases and V by 5 bases; bases with no gene match: 10. This clone was picked up one time. As processed by the authors: Amplification with reference gene primers provided the estimates of nucleated cell counts. Produced via immunoSEQ multiplex PCR; TCRdb's table is partial and in-frame only. The V and J calls and the clone size are those of that table, but D and trimming were determined from the DNA. The sample lists fewer than 65,000 clones, around 91% occurring once. J is TRBJ1-5 and V is TRBV7-2; 10 bases agree with TRBD1. The specimen sequenced was peripheral blood. The receptor's source is a woman aged 60 to 75 with COVID-19, enrolled during active disease. CDR3 residues: CASSTKPGQGFNQPQHF. DNA of the CDR3: TGTGCCAGCAGCACAAAACCGGGACAGGGGTTCAATCAGCCCCAGCATTTT.